This T cell receptor (beta chain) was profiled in a study of cytomegalovirus exposure and HLA in healthy donors. Overall study context: Among several hundred genotyped donors, around 81% fell in the Caucasian-associated ancestry cluster. Study-wide findings and caveats: A later analysis linked a missense variant in DCLRE1C to the trimming of TCR beta V and J genes. An analysis that came later showed most CMV-associated TCR beta chains appearing HLA-restricted. Across donors, sequencing depth was assumed by presence/absence analyses to be roughly uniform.

As to this clone: The antigen is undetermined.

Per the germline V gene, CDR1 is ENHRY and CDR2 is SYGVKD. Trimming took off 0 bases at V and 10 bases at J, with 9 bases between the two ends. The CDR3 contains 12 residues. PCR was performed using 60 Vbeta and 13 Jbeta primers. Profiled with immunoSEQ multiplex PCR; TCRdb holds only in-frame clones, not every one. The repertoire holds some 170,000 clones, around 80% seen once, with around 1.5% in the top ten. This chain connects TRBV10-3 to TRBJ1-1, with a weak D call TRBD1 (5 bases). The receptor was derived from a girl aged 10 to 17 in good health and CMV-seropositive. The sequenced sample was PBMCs. CDR3 in amino acids: CAISESGVTAFF. CDR3 nucleotides: TGTGCCATCAGTGAGTCAGGGGTTACAGCTTTCTTT.